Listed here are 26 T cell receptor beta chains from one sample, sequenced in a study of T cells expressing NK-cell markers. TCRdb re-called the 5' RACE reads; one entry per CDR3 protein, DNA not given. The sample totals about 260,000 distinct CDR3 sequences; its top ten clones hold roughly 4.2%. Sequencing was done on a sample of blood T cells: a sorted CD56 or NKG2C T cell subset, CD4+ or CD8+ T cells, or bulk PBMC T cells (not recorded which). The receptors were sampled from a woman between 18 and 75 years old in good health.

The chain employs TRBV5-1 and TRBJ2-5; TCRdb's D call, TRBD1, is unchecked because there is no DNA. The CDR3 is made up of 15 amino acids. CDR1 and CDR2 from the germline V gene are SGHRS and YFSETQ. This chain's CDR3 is CASSSTGGLGETQYF. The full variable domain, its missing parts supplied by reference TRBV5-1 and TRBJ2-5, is KAGVTQTPRYLIKTRGQQVTLSCSPISGHRSVSWYQQTPGQGLQFLFEYFSETQRNKGNFPGRFSGRQFSNSRSEMNVSTLELGDSALYLCASSSTGGLGETQYFGPGTRLLVL.

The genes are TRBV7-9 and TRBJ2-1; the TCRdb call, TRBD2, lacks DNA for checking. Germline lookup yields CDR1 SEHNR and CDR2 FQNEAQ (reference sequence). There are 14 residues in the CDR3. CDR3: CASSQTGPLNEQFF.

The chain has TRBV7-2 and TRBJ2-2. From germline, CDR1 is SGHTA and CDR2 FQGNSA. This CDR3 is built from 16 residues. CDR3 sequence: CASSRQPSGNTGELFF.

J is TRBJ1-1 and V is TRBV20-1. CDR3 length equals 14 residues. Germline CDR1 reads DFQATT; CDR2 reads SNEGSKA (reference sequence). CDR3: CSARDHEKNTEAFF.

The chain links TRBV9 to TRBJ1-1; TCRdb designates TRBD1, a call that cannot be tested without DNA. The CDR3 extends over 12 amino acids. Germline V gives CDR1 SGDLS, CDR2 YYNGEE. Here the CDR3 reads CASSADRGKAFF. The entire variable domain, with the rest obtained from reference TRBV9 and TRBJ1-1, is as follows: DSGVTQTPKHLITATGQRVTLRCSPRSGDLSVYWYQQSLDQGLQFLIQYYNGEERAKGNILERFSAQQFPDLHSELNLSSLELGDSALYFCASSADRGKAFFGQGTRLTVV.

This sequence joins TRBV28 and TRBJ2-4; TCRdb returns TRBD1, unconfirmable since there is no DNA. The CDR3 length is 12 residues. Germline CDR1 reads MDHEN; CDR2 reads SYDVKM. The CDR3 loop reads CASSPPLVTQYF.

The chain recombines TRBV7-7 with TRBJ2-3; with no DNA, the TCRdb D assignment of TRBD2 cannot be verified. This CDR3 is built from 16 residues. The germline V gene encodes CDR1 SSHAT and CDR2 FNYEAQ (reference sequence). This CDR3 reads CASSLGAGGRWDTQYF. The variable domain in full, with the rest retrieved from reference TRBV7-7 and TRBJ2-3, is GAGVSQSPRYKVTKRGQDVTLRCDPISSHATLYWYQQALGQGPEFLTYFNYEAQPDKSGLPSDRFSAERPEGSISTLTIQRTEQRDSAMYRCASSLGAGGRWDTQYFGPGTRLTVL.

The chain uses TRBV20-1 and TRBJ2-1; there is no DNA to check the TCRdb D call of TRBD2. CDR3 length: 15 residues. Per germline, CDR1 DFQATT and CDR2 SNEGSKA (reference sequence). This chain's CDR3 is CSARATAGGLGEQFF.

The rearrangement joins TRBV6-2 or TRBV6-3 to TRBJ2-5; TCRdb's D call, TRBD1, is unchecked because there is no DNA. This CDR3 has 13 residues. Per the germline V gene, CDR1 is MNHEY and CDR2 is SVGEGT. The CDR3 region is CASRGHGKETQYF.

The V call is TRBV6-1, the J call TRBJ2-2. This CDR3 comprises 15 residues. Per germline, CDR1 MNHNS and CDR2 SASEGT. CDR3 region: CASRFSGSNTGELFF.

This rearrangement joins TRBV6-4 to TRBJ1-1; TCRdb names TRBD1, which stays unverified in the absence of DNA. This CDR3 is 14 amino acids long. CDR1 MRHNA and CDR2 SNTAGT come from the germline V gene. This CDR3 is CASKDRGRSTEAFF.

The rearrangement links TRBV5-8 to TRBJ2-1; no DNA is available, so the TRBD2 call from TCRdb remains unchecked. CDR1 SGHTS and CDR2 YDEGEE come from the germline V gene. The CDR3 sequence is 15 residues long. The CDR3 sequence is CASSRGTSGYNEQFF.

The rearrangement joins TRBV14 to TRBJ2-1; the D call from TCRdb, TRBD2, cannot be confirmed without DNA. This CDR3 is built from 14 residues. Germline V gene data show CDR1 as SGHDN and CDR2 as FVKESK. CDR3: CASSQLAEYNEQFF.

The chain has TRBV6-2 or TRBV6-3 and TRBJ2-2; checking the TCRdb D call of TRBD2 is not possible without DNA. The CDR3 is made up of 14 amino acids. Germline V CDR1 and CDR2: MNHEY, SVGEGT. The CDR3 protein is CASKASRNTGELFF.

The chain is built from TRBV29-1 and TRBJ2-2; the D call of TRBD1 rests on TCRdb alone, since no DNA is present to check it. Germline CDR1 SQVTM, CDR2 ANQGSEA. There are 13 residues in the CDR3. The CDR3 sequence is CSVGLTGTGELFF.

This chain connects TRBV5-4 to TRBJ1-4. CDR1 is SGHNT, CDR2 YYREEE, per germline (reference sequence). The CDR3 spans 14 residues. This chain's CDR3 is CASSVFGRNEKLFF.

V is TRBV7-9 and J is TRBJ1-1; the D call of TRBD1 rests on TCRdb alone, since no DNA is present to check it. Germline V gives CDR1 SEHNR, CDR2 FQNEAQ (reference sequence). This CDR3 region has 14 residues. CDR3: CASSRTGDSTEAFF. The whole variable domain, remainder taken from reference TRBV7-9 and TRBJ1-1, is DTGVSQNPRHKITKRGQNVTFRCDPISEHNRLYWYRQTLGQGPEFLTYFQNEAQLEKSRLLSDRFSAERPKGSFSTLEIQRTEQGDSAMYLCASSRTGDSTEAFFGQGTRLTVV.

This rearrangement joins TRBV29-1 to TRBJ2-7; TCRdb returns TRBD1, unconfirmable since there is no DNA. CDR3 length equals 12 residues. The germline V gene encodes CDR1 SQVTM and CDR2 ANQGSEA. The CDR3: CSVVGRQREQYF.

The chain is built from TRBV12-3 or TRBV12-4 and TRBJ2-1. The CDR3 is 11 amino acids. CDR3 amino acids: CASSLVGEQFF.

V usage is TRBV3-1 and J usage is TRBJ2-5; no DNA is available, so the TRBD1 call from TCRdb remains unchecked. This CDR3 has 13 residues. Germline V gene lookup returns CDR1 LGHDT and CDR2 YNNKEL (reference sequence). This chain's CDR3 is CASSQQGTETQYF.

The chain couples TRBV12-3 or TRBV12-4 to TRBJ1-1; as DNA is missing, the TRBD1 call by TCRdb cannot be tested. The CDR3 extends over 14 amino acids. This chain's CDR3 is CASKLGGLNTEAFF.

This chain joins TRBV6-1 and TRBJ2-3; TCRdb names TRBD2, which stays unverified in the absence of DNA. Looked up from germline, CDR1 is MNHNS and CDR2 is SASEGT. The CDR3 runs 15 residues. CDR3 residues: CASRQLAGVSDTQYF.

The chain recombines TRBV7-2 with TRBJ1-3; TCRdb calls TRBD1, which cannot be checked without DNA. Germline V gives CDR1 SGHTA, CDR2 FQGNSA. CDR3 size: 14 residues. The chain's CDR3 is CASSLEGTGDTIYF.

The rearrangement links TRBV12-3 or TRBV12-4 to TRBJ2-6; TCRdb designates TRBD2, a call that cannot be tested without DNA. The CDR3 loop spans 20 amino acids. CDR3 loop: CASSSRLGLEKGSGANVLTF.

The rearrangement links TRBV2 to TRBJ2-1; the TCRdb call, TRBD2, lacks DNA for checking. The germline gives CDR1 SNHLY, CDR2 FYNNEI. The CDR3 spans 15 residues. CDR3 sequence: CASSTGLAGVNEQFF.

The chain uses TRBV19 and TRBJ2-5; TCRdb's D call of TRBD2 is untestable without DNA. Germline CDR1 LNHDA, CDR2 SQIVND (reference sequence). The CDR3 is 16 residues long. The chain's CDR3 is CASSSIAGRGWETQYF.